The T cell receptor (beta chain) under discussion was sequenced for a study of technical replicates of blood from several donors. Some clones are missing from TCRdb's copy, which holds only in-frame ones; the method was immunoSEQ multiplex PCR. The sample lists fewer than 90,000 clones, nearly 98% seen once, with approximately 0.21% in the top ten. Trimming removed 4 bases from V and 0 bases from J, with 8 bases in between. CDR1 is SGHTS and CDR2 is YDEGEE in the germline V gene. The CDR3 is 14 amino acids. The chain employs TRBV5-8 and TRBJ1-5; D is possibly TRBD1 (6 bases). The clonotype was recovered from a human donor in good health. Sequenced sample: T cells isolated from PBMCs. The CDR3 spells CASSRDISNQPQHF. Written as DNA, the CDR3 is TGTGCCAGCAGCCGGGACATTAGCAATCAGCCCCAGCATTTT.